This T cell receptor (beta chain) was identified during a study of T cells in Graves' hyperthyroidism and ophthalmopathy. Authors of the study amplified TCR beta CDR3 regions from RNA transcripts. HTBI primers drove first-round RT-PCR of the TCR CDR3. TCRdb redid the calling of the multiplex PCR reads with MiXCR, one entry per CDR3 protein. The sample yields a few hundred thousand distinct CDR3 sequences, 35% to 55% seen once. General study points: Before onset, by a median of 6.5 months, the model predicted ophthalmopathy.

A remark on this clonotype: As yet, its antigen is unknown.

Stable Graves' hyperthyroidism denoted no ophthalmopathy progression over 18 months. Uncontrolled infection, other autoimmune disease, pregnancy or lactation disqualified patients from enrolment. Diagnoses were made from clinical symptoms, serum measures (thyroxine and TRAb), thyroid ultrasound and orbital computed tomography. Per germline, CDR1 MNHEY and CDR2 SMNVEV (reference sequence). V was clipped by 6 bases and J by 6 bases, with 9 bases between them. The CDR3 length is 11 residues. Specimen: peripheral blood or thyroid tissue (not recorded which). The TCR originated in a woman aged 18-29 years with Graves' hyperthyroidism. The chain is built from TRBV27 and TRBJ2-7; D unclear. The CDR3 DNA is TGTGCCAGCAGCCTCCCCCCCGAGCAGTACTTC. Translation: CASSLPPEQYF.